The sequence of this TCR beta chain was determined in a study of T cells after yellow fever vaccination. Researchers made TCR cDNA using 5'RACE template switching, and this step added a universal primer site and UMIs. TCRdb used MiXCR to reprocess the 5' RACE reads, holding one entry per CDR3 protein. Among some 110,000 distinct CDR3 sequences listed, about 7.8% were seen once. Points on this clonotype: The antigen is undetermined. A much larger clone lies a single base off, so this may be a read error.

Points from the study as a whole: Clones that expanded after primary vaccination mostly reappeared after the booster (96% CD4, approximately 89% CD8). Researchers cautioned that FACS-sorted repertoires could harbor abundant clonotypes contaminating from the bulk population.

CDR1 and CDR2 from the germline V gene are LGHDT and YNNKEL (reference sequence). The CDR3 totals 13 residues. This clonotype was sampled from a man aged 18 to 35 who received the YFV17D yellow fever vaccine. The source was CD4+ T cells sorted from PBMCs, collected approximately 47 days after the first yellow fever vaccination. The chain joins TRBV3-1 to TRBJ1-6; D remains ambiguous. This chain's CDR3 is CASARTENSPLYF. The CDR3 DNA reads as TGTGCCAGCGCTCGGACGGAGAATTCACCCCTCTACTTT.